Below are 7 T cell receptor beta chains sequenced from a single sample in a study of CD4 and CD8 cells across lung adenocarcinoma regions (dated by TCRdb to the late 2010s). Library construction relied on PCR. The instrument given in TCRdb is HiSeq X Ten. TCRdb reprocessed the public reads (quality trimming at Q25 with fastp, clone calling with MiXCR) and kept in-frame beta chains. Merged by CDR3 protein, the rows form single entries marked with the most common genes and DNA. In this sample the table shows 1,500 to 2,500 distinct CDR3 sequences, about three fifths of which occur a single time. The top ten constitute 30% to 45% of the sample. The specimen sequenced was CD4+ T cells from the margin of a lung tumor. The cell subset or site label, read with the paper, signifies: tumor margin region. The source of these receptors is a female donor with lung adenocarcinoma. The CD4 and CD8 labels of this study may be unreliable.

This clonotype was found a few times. The CDR3: CASSRDMAGYEQFF. The CDR3 region has the DNA TGTGCCAGCAGTAGGGACATGGCTGGGTATGAGCAGTTCTTC. V usage is TRBV6-1 and J usage is TRBJ2-1; D might be TRBD1 (6 bases). The CDR3 is made up of 14 amino acids. V gave up 5 bases and J gave up 8 bases, with 16 bases separating them. The germline CDR1 and CDR2 sequences are MNHNS and SASEGT.

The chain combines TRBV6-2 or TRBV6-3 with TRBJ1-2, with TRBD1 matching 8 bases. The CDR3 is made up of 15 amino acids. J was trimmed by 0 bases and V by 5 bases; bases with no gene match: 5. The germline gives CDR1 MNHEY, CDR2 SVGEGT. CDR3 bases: TGTGCCAGCAGTCCCAGGGACAGGCCTAACTATGGCTACACCTTC. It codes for CASSPRDRPNYGYTF.

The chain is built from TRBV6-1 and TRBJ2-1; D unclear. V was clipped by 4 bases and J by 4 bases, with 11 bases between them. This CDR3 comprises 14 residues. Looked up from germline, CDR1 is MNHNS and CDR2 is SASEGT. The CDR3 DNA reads TGTGCCAGCAGTGGTCGAGCAGTTTACAATGAGCAGTTCTTC. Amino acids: CASSGRAVYNEQFF.

The DNA of the CDR3 is TGTGCCAGCAGTCCCAGGGGTAGCGCAGATGAGCAGTTCTTC. It translates to CASSPRGSADEQFF. V is TRBV6-2 or TRBV6-3 and J is TRBJ2-1; D may be TRBD1 (6 bases). Trimming shortened V by 5 bases and J by 8 bases, and 16 bases separated the two germline ends. The germline V gene has CDR1 MNHEY and CDR2 SVGEGT. CDR3 length equals 14 residues.

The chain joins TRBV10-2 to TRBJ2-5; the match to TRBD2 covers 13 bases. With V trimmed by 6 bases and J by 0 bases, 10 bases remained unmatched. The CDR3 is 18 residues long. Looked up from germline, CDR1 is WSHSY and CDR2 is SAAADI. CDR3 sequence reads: CASRPPGLAGTYQETQYF. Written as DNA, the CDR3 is TGCGCCAGCAGACCGCCGGGACTAGCGGGGACGTACCAAGAGACCCAGTACTTC.

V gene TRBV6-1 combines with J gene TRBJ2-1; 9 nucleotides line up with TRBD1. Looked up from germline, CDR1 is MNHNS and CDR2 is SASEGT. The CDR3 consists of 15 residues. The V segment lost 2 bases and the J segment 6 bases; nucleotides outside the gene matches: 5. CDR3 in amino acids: CASSEWGQGSNEQFF. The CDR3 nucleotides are TGTGCCAGCAGTGAATGGGGACAGGGAAGCAATGAGCAGTTCTTC.

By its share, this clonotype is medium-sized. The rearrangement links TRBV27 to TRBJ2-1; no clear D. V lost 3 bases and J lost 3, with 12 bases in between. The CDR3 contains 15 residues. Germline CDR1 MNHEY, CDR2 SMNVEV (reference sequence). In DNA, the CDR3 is TGTGCCAGCAGTTTGAGTCTACCCAACTACAATGAGCAGTTCTTC. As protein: CASSLSLPNYNEQFF.